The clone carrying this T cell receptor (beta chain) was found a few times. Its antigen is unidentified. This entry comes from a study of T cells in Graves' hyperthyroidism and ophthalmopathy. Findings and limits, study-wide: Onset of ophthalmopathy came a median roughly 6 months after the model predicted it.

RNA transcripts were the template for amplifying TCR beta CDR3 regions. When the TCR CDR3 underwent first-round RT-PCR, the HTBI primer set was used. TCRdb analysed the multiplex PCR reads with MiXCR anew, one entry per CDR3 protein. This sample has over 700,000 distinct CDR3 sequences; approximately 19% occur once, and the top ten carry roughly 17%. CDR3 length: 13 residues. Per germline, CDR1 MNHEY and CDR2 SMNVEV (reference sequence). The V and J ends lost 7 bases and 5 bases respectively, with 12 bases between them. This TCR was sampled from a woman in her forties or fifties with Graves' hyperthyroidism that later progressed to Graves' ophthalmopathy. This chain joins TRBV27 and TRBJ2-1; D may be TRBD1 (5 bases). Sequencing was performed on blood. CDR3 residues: CASTLGPHNEQFF. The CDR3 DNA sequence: TGTGCCAGCACCCTGGGGCCCCACAATGAGCAGTTCTTC.